This TCR beta chain was obtained from a study of blood T cells in healthy people across ages (dated by TCRdb to between 2015 and 2016). At the level of the whole study: In model experiments, template switching captured roughly one uniquely barcoded TCR beta cDNA molecule for every two T cells. Two additional independent replicas of 1 million unique cDNA reads from the same blood draw were analyzed for two donors (one aged 18 to 30 and one aged 80 or older). To avoid experimental bias, donors of different ages were spread randomly across the sequencing lanes. Age-related changes in TCR beta repertoire diversity were measured in the study by deep sequencing normalized with unique cDNA molecular identifiers. The donors were divided into four age groups: young (average about 15 years), middle-aged (about 40), aged (about 60) and long-lived (around 80).

Systemically healthy Caucasian individuals from Russia, 35 to 40 in total and aged about 6 to 95 years, were included as donors. Around 9.8 milliliters of peripheral blood were collected from each donor into EDTA-treated Vacutainer tubes. Ficoll-Paque density-gradient centrifugation was used to isolate PBMCs, with at least 7 million per sample. Total RNA was extracted from PBMCs with Trizol reagent, with at least 5.5 micrograms obtained per sample. For every donor, an aliquot of PBMCs went through flow cytometry to measure the percentages of naive CD45RAhigh/CD27high T cells. The investigation overall reported the following: Bulk unsorted PBMC profiling prevented conclusive comparison of naive and antigen-experienced compartments. The percentage of naive T cells measured by flow cytometry correlated strongly with observed TCR beta diversity. Estimates of total diversity based on one million sequenced T cells were considered lower bounds and underestimates. Because the CMV infection status of the donors was unknown, age-related changes in expanded clonotypes may potentially have been confounded. Observed TCR beta diversity per million T cells fell roughly linearly with age, and a significant reduction was already apparent by age about 36. The long-lived group showed more naive CD4+ T cells, fewer expanded clones and increased TCR diversity than the aged group, suggesting age selection.

The method was 5' RACE. For sequencing, an Illumina HiSeq 2500 was employed. The second PCR ran for roughly 7 to 12 cycles and used a J-beta primer mix along with a sample-barcoded 5' primer. Each TCR beta cDNA molecule received a unique molecular identifier from a template-switch 5' adaptor carrying 12 random nucleotides. Each sample yielded at least 3 million CDR3-containing paired-end reads. First-strand cDNA was synthesized from all RNA with the Mint cDNA synthesis kit, primed by a TRBC-specific oligonucleotide. Following uracil-DNA glycosylase treatment, a first 18-cycle PCR with universal primers M1SS and BC2_uni_R was performed on all cDNA. The authors' pipeline ran thus. Each sample was normalized by randomly selecting 1 million high-quality reads, each carrying a distinct molecular identifier. Reads sharing molecular identifiers were discarded rather than binned into consensus sequences. MiTCR, run with a Q25 quality threshold and the strictest error-elimination algorithm, handled CDR3 identification, clonotype clustering and error correction. Lower-bound total TCR beta diversity was estimated with a nonparametric unseen species model using Euler transformation. In-frame beta chains were kept once TCRdb had trimmed the public reads at Q25 with fastp and called clones with MiXCR. Rows matching on CDR3 protein sequence are summarized as one entry with the most common DNA and genes. The V and J calls and clone size are TCRdb's, not the authors'. This sample has about 1,500,000 distinct CDR3 sequences in its table, and roughly 27% of those were observed once. The top ten hold roughly 8% of the sample.

A word on this clonotype: Its antigen is not yet known. No quality values exist for individual bases; no much larger clone is one base distant.

In the germline V gene, CDR1 corresponds to SQVTM and CDR2 to ANQGSEA. From the cysteine up to the phenylalanine, the CDR3 has a length of 15 residues. Only the CDR3 DNA is retained, 45 bases long and in frame from the first base. The germline ends are 22 bases apart after V is trimmed by 6 bases and J by 7 bases. The clonotype comes from a woman in her thirties in good health. Source material: blood. The V and J segments used are TRBV29-1 and TRBJ2-1, and TRBD1 may be the D gene, going by 5 matching bases. The nucleotide sequence reads as follows: TGCAGCGTGGACATGGGATCTCCTAATGTGAATGAGCAGTTCTTC. Its protein product is CSVDMGSPNVNEQFF.